Listed below are T cell receptor beta chains from one sample, sequenced in a study of monozygotic twins with cystic fibrosis. The data were produced by immunoSEQ multiplex PCR, yet TCRdb's version contains in-frame clones alone and is incomplete. The data contain roughly 35,000 clones, about 80% of them singletons. Input material: blood. The receptors stem from a girl aged 2-9 years with cystic fibrosis. Both conserved end residues are trimmed from each CDR3. Some rows have no size entry. The others give once, few or many, or a class for an expanded clone.

.	TRBV6-5	TRBJ1-5	ASSRRSSNQPQH
few	TRBV6-6	TRBJ1-2	ASSYGADDYGYT
.	TRBV5-1	TRBJ2-4	ASSLKQGGIQY
.	TRBV7-2	TRBJ2-3	ASSLARADTQY
.	TRBV4-1	TRBJ2-1	ASSQDDLYSYNEQF
.	TRBV21-1	TRBJ2-5	ASSKCRSGAQTQY
.	TRBV7-2	TRBJ2-3	ASVSEGLTDTQY
.	TRBV27	TRBJ2-7	ASSKDRGEQY
.	TRBV18	TRBJ1-2	ASSVDRDAYGYT
few	TRBV19	TRBJ1-5	ASSYRVNQPQH
.	TRBV9	TRBJ2-2	ASSVTGTAPGELF
.	TRBV5-6	TRBJ2-3	ASSRGQTSTDTQY
.	TRBV6-1	TRBJ2-7	ASRPGTSGGYEQY
.	TRBV15	TRBJ1-6	ATSRDDGGNSPLH
.	TRBV9	TRBJ2-2	ASSRNTGELF
once	TRBV30	TRBJ2-2	AWSGDWDREKTGELF
.	TRBV6-5	TRBJ2-5	ASSLQRGLQETQY
.	TRBV6-1	TRBJ2-7	ASRTQGPLSYEQY
.	TRBV10-3	TRBJ1-2	AISNRDGYT
.	TRBV13	TRBJ2-5	ASSGSREEY
few	TRBV14	TRBJ1-1	ASSQRSALKAF
.	TRBV14	TRBJ2-7	ASSPSLAGGYEQY
.	TRBV7-6	TRBJ2-1	ASSSGTGYYNEQF
.	TRBV5-6	TRBJ2-7	ASSFGGYEQY
.	TRBV7-2	TRBJ2-1	ASSRLREDNEQF
few	TRBV7-2	TRBJ2-7	ASSLGGSPYEQY
.	TRBV2	TRBJ1-5	ASSEFPNQPQH
.	TRBV7-9	TRBJ1-4	ASSRSDRGEFNEKLF